The rows below give T cell receptor beta chains drawn from one sample of a study of blood T cell repertoires in COVID-19. Some clones are missing from TCRdb's copy, which holds only in-frame ones; the method was immunoSEQ multiplex PCR. In the table there are 250,000 to 400,000 clones, 88% of which are singletons. Sample: peripheral blood. The source is a woman aged 25 to 45 with COVID-19, enrolled during active disease. Both conserved end residues are part of each CDR3. Fields, in order: clone size, V gene, D gene, CDR3 length, J gene, CDR3 DNA, CDR3 protein. The D gene is left open where the match is weak. Clone size appears in some rows only: once, few, many, or a class for an expanded clone.

clone_size: once
v_call: TRBV23-1
d_call: NA
cdr3_length: 14
j_call: TRBJ1-5
cdr3_nt: TGCGCCAGCAGTCAATCTTCAGATCATCAGCCCCAGCATTTT
cdr3_aa: CASSQSSDHQPQHF

clone_size: few
v_call: TRBV2
d_call: TRBD1
cdr3_length: 16
j_call: TRBJ2-2
cdr3_nt: TGTGCCAGCAGTGAAGGGCGACAGGGTAACACCGGGGAGCTGTTTTTT
cdr3_aa: CASSEGRQGNTGELFF

clone_size: NA
v_call: TRBV24-1
d_call: TRBD1
cdr3_length: 15
j_call: TRBJ2-1
cdr3_nt: TGTGCCACCAGTGATTCGGGACAGGGGGCCAGTGAGCAGTTCTTC
cdr3_aa: CATSDSGQGASEQFF

clone_size: NA
v_call: TRBV7-2
d_call: NA
cdr3_length: 15
j_call: TRBJ1-1
cdr3_nt: TGTGCCAGCAGCTTAAGTCTGTGGGGCGGCACTGAAGCTTTCTTT
cdr3_aa: CASSLSLWGGTEAFF

clone_size: NA
v_call: TRBV6-2/TRBV6-3
d_call: TRBD2
cdr3_length: 16
j_call: TRBJ2-1
cdr3_nt: TGTGCCAGCAGTTACCCTAGCGGGGGTCTCTACAATGAGCAGTTCTTC
cdr3_aa: CASSYPSGGLYNEQFF

clone_size: NA
v_call: TRBV4-1
d_call: TRBD1
cdr3_length: 16
j_call: TRBJ2-1
cdr3_nt: TGCGCCAGCAGCCGGAATAGACAGGGGGCCTACAATGAGCAGTTCTTC
cdr3_aa: CASSRNRQGAYNEQFF

clone_size: few
v_call: TRBV4-1
d_call: NA
cdr3_length: 15
j_call: TRBJ2-7
cdr3_nt: TGCGCCAGCAGCCAAGTCCATGGATGGCGGGACGAGCAGTACTTC
cdr3_aa: CASSQVHGWRDEQYF

clone_size: NA
v_call: TRBV7-2
d_call: NA
cdr3_length: 13
j_call: TRBJ1-2
cdr3_nt: TGTGCCAGCAGCCCTCCGGTCGGGTATGGCTACACCTTC
cdr3_aa: CASSPPVGYGYTF

clone_size: NA
v_call: TRBV11-2
d_call: TRBD2
cdr3_length: 16
j_call: TRBJ2-5
cdr3_nt: TGTGCCAGCAGCTTAGGGACTAGCGGGGCGCAAGAGACCCAGTACTTC
cdr3_aa: CASSLGTSGAQETQYF

clone_size: NA
v_call: TRBV27
d_call: NA
cdr3_length: 13
j_call: TRBJ2-7
cdr3_nt: TGTGCCAGCAGAAAACAGGGTGGGTACGAGCAGTACTTC
cdr3_aa: CASRKQGGYEQYF

clone_size: NA
v_call: TRBV6-5
d_call: NA
cdr3_length: 15
j_call: TRBJ2-1
cdr3_nt: TGTGCCAGCAGTCCCTCCGACAGCCCCTACAATGAGCAGTTCTTC
cdr3_aa: CASSPSDSPYNEQFF

clone_size: NA
v_call: TRBV20-1
d_call: TRBD1
cdr3_length: 16
j_call: TRBJ1-1
cdr3_nt: TGCAGTGCTAATGAGGAGGACAGGCTCATGAACACTGAAGCTTTCTTT
cdr3_aa: CSANEEDRLMNTEAFF

clone_size: NA
v_call: TRBV7-3
d_call: NA
cdr3_length: 13
j_call: TRBJ2-5
cdr3_nt: TGTGCCAGCAGCCCCGGGGGGCTGAAGACCCAGTACTTC
cdr3_aa: CASSPGGLKTQYF

clone_size: NA
v_call: TRBV9
d_call: TRBD1
cdr3_length: 13
j_call: TRBJ1-1
cdr3_nt: TGTGCCAGCAGCGCTCCGACAGGGACTGAAGCTTTCTTT
cdr3_aa: CASSAPTGTEAFF

clone_size: NA
v_call: TRBV7-9
d_call: NA
cdr3_length: 11
j_call: TRBJ1-2
cdr3_nt: TGTGCCAGCAGCCCCGACTATGGCTACACCTTC
cdr3_aa: CASSPDYGYTF

clone_size: NA
v_call: TRBV4-1
d_call: NA
cdr3_length: 15
j_call: TRBJ1-5
cdr3_nt: TGCGCCAGCAGCCAAGAGCGGGGGGTAAATCAGCCCCAGCATTTT
cdr3_aa: CASSQERGVNQPQHF

clone_size: NA
v_call: TRBV13
d_call: TRBD1
cdr3_length: 15
j_call: TRBJ2-1
cdr3_nt: TGTGCCAGCAGCCGTCCGGGACAGGGTTACAATGAGCAGTTCTTC
cdr3_aa: CASSRPGQGYNEQFF

clone_size: NA
v_call: TRBV7-2
d_call: TRBD1
cdr3_length: 14
j_call: TRBJ1-2
cdr3_nt: TGTGCCAGCAGTCCGGGACAGGGGTACTATGGCTACACCTTC
cdr3_aa: CASSPGQGYYGYTF

clone_size: NA
v_call: TRBV2
d_call: TRBD2
cdr3_length: 15
j_call: TRBJ2-1
cdr3_nt: TGTGCCAGCAGAGGGACTAGCGCGGCCTCCAATGAGCAGTTCTTC
cdr3_aa: CASRGTSAASNEQFF

clone_size: NA
v_call: TRBV5-1
d_call: NA
cdr3_length: 16
j_call: TRBJ2-6
cdr3_nt: TGCGCCAGCAGCTTGCAGGGGAACTCTGGGGCCAACGTCCTGACTTTC
cdr3_aa: CASSLQGNSGANVLTF

clone_size: NA
v_call: TRBV7-2
d_call: NA
cdr3_length: 14
j_call: TRBJ2-5
cdr3_nt: TGTGCCAGCAGCTTAGTCAGCGGCCAAGAGACCCAGTACTTC
cdr3_aa: CASSLVSGQETQYF

clone_size: NA
v_call: TRBV6-2/TRBV6-3
d_call: NA
cdr3_length: 17
j_call: TRBJ2-4
cdr3_nt: TGTGCCAGCAGTTACCCGCCGGGAACGATAGCCAAAAACATTCAGTACTTC
cdr3_aa: CASSYPPGTIAKNIQYF

clone_size: NA
v_call: TRBV2
d_call: NA
cdr3_length: 13
j_call: TRBJ2-1
cdr3_nt: TGTGCCAGCAGTCCCCCCGGGGACAATGAGCAGTTCTTC
cdr3_aa: CASSPPGDNEQFF

clone_size: once
v_call: TRBV7-6
d_call: NA
cdr3_length: 13
j_call: TRBJ1-1
cdr3_nt: TGTGCCAGCAGCTACCTGGGGGCAGCTGAAGCTTTCTTT
cdr3_aa: CASSYLGAAEAFF

clone_size: NA
v_call: TRBV5-1
d_call: NA
cdr3_length: 15
j_call: TRBJ2-3
cdr3_nt: TGCGCCAGCAGCTTAAGAGGGGGTGGTACAGATACGCAGTATTTT
cdr3_aa: CASSLRGGGTDTQYF

clone_size: NA
v_call: TRBV25-1
d_call: NA
cdr3_length: 15
j_call: TRBJ1-1
cdr3_nt: TGTGCCAGCAGTGATTTAGCGGCGGGACACACTGAAGCTTTCTTT
cdr3_aa: CASSDLAAGHTEAFF

clone_size: NA
v_call: TRBV12-5
d_call: TRBD2
cdr3_length: 15
j_call: TRBJ2-1
cdr3_nt: TGTGCTAGTGGTCCTGGACTAGCGGGCTTTAATGAGCAGTTCTTC
cdr3_aa: CASGPGLAGFNEQFF

clone_size: NA
v_call: TRBV7-9
d_call: NA
cdr3_length: 16
j_call: TRBJ2-7
cdr3_nt: TGTGCCAGCAGCTACGACACAGGAAAACTCTTATTCGAGCAGTACTTC
cdr3_aa: CASSYDTGKLLFEQYF

clone_size: NA
v_call: TRBV6-5
d_call: TRBD1
cdr3_length: 15
j_call: TRBJ2-2
cdr3_nt: TGTGCCAGCAGTCCTACAGGGGTCAACACCGGGGAGCTGTTTTTT
cdr3_aa: CASSPTGVNTGELFF

clone_size: NA
v_call: TRBV19
d_call: TRBD1
cdr3_length: 14
j_call: TRBJ1-2
cdr3_nt: TGTGCCAGTAGTTCTTCAGGGGGCGGCTATGGCTACACCTTC
cdr3_aa: CASSSSGGGYGYTF

clone_size: NA
v_call: TRBV4-1
d_call: TRBD1
cdr3_length: 16
j_call: TRBJ2-3
cdr3_nt: TGCGCCAGCAGCCAGGGTCAGGGGGCCGGCACAGATACGCAGTATTTT
cdr3_aa: CASSQGQGAGTDTQYF

clone_size: NA
v_call: TRBV5-1
d_call: TRBD2
cdr3_length: 15
j_call: TRBJ2-5
cdr3_nt: TGCGCCAGCAGCTTGGCAGCTAGCGGAAAAGAGACCCAGTACTTC
cdr3_aa: CASSLAASGKETQYF

clone_size: NA
v_call: TRBV6-5
d_call: NA
cdr3_length: 14
j_call: TRBJ1-3
cdr3_nt: TGTGCCAGCAGTTACTCTCCAGGGATAAACACCATATATTTT
cdr3_aa: CASSYSPGINTIYF

clone_size: NA
v_call: TRBV11-1
d_call: TRBD2
cdr3_length: 15
j_call: TRBJ2-3
cdr3_nt: TGTGCCAGCAGCTTAGCCGGGACTATCACATATACGCAGTATTTT
cdr3_aa: CASSLAGTITYTQYF

clone_size: once
v_call: TRBV5-1
d_call: TRBD1
cdr3_length: 17
j_call: TRBJ2-3
cdr3_nt: TGCGCCAGCAGCCTACTTTTTGGGACAGTAAACACAGATACGCAGTATTTT
cdr3_aa: CASSLLFGTVNTDTQYF

clone_size: NA
v_call: TRBV11-2
d_call: TRBD2
cdr3_length: 18
j_call: TRBJ2-7
cdr3_nt: TGTGCCAGCAGCTTTAGTCGGACTAGCGGGGGTTCGGCCTACGAGCAGTACTTC
cdr3_aa: CASSFSRTSGGSAYEQYF

clone_size: NA
v_call: TRBV5-1
d_call: NA
cdr3_length: 14
j_call: TRBJ2-5
cdr3_nt: TGCGCCAGCAGCTTGGGGTCGGTCCAAGAGACCCAGTACTTC
cdr3_aa: CASSLGSVQETQYF

clone_size: NA
v_call: TRBV3-1/TRBV3-2
d_call: NA
cdr3_length: 14
j_call: TRBJ1-1
cdr3_nt: TGTGCCAGCAGCCACTGGGGACAGAACACTGAAGCTTTCTTT
cdr3_aa: CASSHWGQNTEAFF

clone_size: NA
v_call: TRBV13
d_call: NA
cdr3_length: 16
j_call: TRBJ2-3
cdr3_nt: TGTGCCAGCAGCTTAAAGCTATCAACTAGCACAGATACGCAGTATTTT
cdr3_aa: CASSLKLSTSTDTQYF

clone_size: few
v_call: TRBV7-9
d_call: TRBD1
cdr3_length: 12
j_call: TRBJ1-2
cdr3_nt: TGTGCCAGCAGCTTTACAGGGGAGGGCTACACCTTC
cdr3_aa: CASSFTGEGYTF

clone_size: NA
v_call: TRBV20-1
d_call: NA
cdr3_length: 14
j_call: TRBJ1-1
cdr3_nt: TGCAGTGCTAGTTACAACAGGGTCGAAACTGAAGCTTTCTTT
cdr3_aa: CSASYNRVETEAFF

clone_size: NA
v_call: TRBV6-6
d_call: NA
cdr3_length: 16
j_call: TRBJ1-3
cdr3_nt: TGTGCCAGCAGTCGACTCCCGGGGGTCTCTGGAAACACCATATATTTT
cdr3_aa: CASSRLPGVSGNTIYF

clone_size: NA
v_call: TRBV9
d_call: TRBD1
cdr3_length: 15
j_call: TRBJ2-5
cdr3_nt: TGTGCCAGCAGCGTAGTAGGGACAGAACAAGAGACCCAGTACTTC
cdr3_aa: CASSVVGTEQETQYF

clone_size: NA
v_call: TRBV9
d_call: TRBD1
cdr3_length: 15
j_call: TRBJ1-1
cdr3_nt: TGTGCCAGCAGCGAAGACAGGGGGGTGAACACTGAAGCTTTCTTT
cdr3_aa: CASSEDRGVNTEAFF

clone_size: once
v_call: TRBV9
d_call: TRBD2
cdr3_length: 16
j_call: TRBJ2-3
cdr3_nt: TGTGCCAGCAGCGTACTTGGGACTAGCGACACAGATACGCAGTATTTT
cdr3_aa: CASSVLGTSDTDTQYF

clone_size: NA
v_call: TRBV5-4
d_call: NA
cdr3_length: 15
j_call: TRBJ2-3
cdr3_nt: TGTGCCAGCAGTCCCGGATGGGGGGAAACAGATACGCAGTATTTT
cdr3_aa: CASSPGWGETDTQYF

clone_size: NA
v_call: TRBV9
d_call: TRBD1
cdr3_length: 17
j_call: TRBJ1-4
cdr3_nt: TGTGCCAGCAGCGTAGGGGCAACAGGGGTATGGAAGGAAAAACTGTTTTTT
cdr3_aa: CASSVGATGVWKEKLFF